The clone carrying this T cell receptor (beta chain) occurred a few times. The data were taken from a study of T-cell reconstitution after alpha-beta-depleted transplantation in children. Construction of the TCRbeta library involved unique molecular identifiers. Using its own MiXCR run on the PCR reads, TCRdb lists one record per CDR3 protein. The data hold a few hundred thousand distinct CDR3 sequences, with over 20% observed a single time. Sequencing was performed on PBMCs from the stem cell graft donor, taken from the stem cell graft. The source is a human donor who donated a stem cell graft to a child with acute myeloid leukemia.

This chain's CDR3 is CSVEVVRGTEAFF. For the CDR3, the DNA is TGCAGCGTTGAAGTTGTCCGGGGAACTGAAGCTTTCTTT. The genes are TRBV29-1 and TRBJ1-1, with D hard to call. The CDR3 is 13 residues long. Looked up from germline, CDR1 is SQVTM and CDR2 is ANQGSEA. Between the trimmed V and J ends, which lost 1 base and 5 bases, there was a span of 11 bases. Drawing the rest from reference TRBV29-1 and TRBJ1-1, the complete variable domain is SAVISQKPSRDICQRGTSLTIQCQVDSQVTMMFWYRQQPGQSLTLIATANQGSEATYESGFVIDKFPISRPNLTFSTLTVSNMSPEDSSIYLCSVEVVRGTEAFFGQGTRLTVV.